This TCR beta chain was found in a study of cytomegalovirus exposure and HLA in healthy donors. The PCR ran on 60 Vbeta and 13 Jbeta primers. Method: immunoSEQ multiplex PCR; TCRdb's copy keeps in-frame clones and lacks some. The data hold 200,000 to 250,000 clones, with about 85% observed a single time. General study points: Analyses of presence/absence relied on an assumption of roughly uniform sequencing depth across donors. CMV serostatus stood as the only immune exposure information on hand.

CDR1 and CDR2 from the germline V gene are LNHDA and SQIVND (reference sequence). The CDR3 totals 16 residues. V dropped 5 bases and J dropped 5; count of bases not matched to a gene: 10. In regard to this clone: Its matching antigen is unknown.

The sample comprised PBMCs. The rearrangement links TRBV19 to TRBJ1-5, with 9 bases that match TRBD1. This receptor was identified in a human donor in good health. The CDR3 bases are TGTGCCAGTAGTCCCACACAGGGGGCCTATCATCAGCCCCAGCATTTT. Translated, it gives CASSPTQGAYHQPQHF.